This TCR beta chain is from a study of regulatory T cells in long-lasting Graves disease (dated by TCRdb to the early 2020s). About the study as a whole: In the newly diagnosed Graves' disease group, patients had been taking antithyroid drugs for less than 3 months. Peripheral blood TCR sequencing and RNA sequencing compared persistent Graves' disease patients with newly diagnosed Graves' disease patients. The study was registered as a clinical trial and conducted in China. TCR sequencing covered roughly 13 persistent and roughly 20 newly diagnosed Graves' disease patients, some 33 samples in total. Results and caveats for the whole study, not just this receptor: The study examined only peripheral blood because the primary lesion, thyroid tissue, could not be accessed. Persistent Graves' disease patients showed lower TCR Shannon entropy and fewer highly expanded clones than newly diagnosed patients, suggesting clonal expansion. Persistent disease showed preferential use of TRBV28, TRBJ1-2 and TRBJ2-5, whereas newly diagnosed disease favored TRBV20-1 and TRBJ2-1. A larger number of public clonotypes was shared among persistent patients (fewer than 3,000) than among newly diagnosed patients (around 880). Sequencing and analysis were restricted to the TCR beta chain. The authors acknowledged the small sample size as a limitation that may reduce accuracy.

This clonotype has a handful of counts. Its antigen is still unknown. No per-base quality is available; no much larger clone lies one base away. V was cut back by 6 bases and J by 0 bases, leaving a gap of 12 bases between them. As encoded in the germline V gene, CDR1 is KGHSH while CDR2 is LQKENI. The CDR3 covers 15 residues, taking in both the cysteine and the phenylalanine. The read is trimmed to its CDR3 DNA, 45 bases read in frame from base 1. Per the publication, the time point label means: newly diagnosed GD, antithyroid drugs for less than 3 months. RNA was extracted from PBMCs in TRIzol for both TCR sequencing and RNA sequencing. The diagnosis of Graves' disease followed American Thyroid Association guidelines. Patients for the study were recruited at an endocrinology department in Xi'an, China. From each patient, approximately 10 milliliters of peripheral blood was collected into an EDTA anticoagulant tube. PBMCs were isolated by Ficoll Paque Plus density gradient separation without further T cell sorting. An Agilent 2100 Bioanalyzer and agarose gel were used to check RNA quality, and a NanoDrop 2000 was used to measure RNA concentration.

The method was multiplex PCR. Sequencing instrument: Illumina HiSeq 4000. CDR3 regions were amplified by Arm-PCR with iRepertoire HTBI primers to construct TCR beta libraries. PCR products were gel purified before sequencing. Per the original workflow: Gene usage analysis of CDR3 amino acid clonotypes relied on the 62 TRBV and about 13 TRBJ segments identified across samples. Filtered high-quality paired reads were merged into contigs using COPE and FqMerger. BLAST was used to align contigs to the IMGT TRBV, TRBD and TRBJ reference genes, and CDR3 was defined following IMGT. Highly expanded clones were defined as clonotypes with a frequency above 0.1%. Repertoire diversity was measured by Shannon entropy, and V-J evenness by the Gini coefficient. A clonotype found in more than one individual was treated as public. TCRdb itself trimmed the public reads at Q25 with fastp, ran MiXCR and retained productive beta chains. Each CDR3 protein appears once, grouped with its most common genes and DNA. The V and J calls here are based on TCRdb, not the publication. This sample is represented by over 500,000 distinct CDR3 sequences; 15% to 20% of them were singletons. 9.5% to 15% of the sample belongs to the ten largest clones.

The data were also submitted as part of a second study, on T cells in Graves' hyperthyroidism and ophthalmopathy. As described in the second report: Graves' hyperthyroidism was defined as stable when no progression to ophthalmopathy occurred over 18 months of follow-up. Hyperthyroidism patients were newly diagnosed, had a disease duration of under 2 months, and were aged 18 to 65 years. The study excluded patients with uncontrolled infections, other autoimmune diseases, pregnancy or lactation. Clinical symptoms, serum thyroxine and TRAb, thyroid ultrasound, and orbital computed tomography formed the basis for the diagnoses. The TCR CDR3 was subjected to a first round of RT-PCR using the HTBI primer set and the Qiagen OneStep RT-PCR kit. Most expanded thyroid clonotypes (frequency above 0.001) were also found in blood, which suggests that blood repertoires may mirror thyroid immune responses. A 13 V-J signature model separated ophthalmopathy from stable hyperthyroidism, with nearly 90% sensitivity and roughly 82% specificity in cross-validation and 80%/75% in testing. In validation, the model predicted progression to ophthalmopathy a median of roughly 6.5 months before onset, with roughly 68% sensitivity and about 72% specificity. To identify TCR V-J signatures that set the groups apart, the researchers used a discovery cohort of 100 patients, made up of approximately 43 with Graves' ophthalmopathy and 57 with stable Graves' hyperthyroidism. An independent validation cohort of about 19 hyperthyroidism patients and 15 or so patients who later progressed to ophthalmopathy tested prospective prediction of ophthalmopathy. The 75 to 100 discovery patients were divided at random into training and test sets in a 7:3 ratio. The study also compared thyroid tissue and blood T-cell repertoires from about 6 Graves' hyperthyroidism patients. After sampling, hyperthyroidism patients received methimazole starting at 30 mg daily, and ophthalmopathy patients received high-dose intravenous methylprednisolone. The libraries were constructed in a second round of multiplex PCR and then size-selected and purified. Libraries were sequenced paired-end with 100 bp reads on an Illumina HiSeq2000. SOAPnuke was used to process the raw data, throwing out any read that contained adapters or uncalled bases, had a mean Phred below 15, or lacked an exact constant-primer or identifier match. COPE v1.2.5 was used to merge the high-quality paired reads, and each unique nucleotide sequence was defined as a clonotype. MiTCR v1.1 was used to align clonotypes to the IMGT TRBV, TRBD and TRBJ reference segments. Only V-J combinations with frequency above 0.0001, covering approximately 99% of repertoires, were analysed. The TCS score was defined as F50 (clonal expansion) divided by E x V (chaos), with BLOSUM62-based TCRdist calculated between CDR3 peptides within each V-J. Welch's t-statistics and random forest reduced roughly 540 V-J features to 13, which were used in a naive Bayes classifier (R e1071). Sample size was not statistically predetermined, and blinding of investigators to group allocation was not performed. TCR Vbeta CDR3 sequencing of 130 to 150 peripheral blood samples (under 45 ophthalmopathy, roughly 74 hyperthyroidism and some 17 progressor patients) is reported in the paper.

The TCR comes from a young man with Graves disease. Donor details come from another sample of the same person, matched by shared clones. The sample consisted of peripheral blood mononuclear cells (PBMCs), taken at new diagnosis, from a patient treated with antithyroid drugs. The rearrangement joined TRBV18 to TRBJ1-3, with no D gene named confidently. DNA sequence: TGTGCCAGCTCGCGCCGGTGGAACTCTGGAAACACCATATATTTT. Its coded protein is CASSRRWNSGNTIYF.